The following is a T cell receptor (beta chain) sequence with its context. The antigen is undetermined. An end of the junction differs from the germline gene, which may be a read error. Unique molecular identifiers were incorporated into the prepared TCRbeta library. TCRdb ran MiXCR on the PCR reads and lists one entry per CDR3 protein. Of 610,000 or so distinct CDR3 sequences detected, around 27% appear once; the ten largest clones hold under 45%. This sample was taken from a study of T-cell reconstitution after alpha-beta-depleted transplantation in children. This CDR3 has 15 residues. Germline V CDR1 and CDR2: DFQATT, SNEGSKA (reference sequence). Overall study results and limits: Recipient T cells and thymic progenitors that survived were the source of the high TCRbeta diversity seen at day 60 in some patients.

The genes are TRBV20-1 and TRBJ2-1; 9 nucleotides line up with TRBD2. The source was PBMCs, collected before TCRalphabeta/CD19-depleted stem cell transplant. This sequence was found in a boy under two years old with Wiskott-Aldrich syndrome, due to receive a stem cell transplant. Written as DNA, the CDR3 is TGCAGTGCCAGAGAGGCGGGAGGGCCACACAATGAGCAGTTCTTC. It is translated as CSAREAGGPHNEQFF.